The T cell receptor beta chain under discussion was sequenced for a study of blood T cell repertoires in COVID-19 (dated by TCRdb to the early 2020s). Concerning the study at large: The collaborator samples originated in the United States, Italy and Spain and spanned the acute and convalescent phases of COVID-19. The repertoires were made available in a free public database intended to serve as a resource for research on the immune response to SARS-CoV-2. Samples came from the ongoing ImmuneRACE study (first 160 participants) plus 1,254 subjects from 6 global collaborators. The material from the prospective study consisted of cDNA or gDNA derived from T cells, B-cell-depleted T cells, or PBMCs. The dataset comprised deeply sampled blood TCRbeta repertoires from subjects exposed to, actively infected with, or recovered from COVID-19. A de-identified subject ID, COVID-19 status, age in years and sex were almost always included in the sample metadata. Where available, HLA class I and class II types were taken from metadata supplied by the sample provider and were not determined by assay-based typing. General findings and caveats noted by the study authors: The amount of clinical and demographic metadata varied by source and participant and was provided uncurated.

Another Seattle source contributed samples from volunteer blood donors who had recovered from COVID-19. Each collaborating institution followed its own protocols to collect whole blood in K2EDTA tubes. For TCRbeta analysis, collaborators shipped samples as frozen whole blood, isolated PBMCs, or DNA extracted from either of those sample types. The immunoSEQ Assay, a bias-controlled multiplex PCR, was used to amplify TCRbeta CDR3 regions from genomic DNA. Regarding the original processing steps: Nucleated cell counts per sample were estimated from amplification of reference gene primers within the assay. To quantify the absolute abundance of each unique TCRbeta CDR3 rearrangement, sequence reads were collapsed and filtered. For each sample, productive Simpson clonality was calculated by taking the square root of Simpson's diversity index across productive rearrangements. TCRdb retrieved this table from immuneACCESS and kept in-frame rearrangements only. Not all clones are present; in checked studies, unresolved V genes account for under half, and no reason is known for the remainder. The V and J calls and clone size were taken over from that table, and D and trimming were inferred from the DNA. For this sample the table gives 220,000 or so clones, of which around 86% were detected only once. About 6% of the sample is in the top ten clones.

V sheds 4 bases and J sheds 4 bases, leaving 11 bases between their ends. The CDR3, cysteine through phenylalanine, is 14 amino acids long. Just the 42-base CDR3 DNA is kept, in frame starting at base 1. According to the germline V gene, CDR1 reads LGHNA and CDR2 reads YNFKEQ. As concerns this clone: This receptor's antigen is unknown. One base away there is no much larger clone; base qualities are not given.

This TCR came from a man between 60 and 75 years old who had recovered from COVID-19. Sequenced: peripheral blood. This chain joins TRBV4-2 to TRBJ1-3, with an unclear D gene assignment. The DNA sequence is TGTGCCAGCAGCCCCCCCCGCGAGGGAAACACCATATATTTT. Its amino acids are CASSPPREGNTIYF.